These 31 T cell receptor beta chains share one sample of origin, sequenced in a study of T cell repertoires in cytomegalovirus infection. TCRdb used MiXCR to reprocess the reads, holding one entry per CDR3 protein. The repertoire holds about 890,000 distinct CDR3 sequences, with around 30% as singletons. No antigen has been assigned to these receptors. The sample was cultured CD8+ T cells from PBMCs, taken from culture after CMV antigen stimulation. The receptor source for this set is a human donor in good health (CMV status not recorded). Some clones in this sample may be carry-over from other donors' samples.

This clonotype was found a few times. The chain links TRBV9 to TRBJ1-2; D might be TRBD1 (6 bases). Germline V gene data show CDR1 as SGDLS and CDR2 as YYNGEE. V was pared by 3 bases and J by 6 bases, with 15 bases between. The CDR3 sequence is 14 residues long. DNA of the CDR3: TGTGCCAGCAGCGAACTACAGGGAGGGAATGGCTACACCTTC. This codes for CASSELQGGNGYTF.

The chain joins TRBV27 to TRBJ1-2; D perhaps matches TRBD1 (6 bases). Germline V CDR1 and CDR2: MNHEY, SMNVEV (reference sequence). V lost 4 bases and J 4 bases, leaving 13 bases between the germline ends. This CDR3 is 14 amino acids long. CDR3 in amino acids: CASSSLGQLYGYTF. For the CDR3, the DNA is TGTGCCAGCAGTTCGCTTGGACAGCTCTATGGCTACACCTTC.

V and J are TRBV4-1 and TRBJ1-1; D is uncertain. The CDR3 runs 14 residues. V lost 4 bases to trimming and J lost 0 bases, with 9 bases between them. Germline lookup yields CDR1 MGHRA and CDR2 YSYEKL. The CDR3 is CASSRQWVNTEAFF. The CDR3 DNA reads TGCGCCAGCAGCCGCCAATGGGTGAACACTGAAGCTTTCTTT.

The table lists this clonotype with a few counts. A read error may produce the germline difference seen at one junction end. The chain is built from TRBV7-7 and TRBJ2-1; D uncertain. This CDR3 is 17 amino acids long. Germline V lookup: CDR1 SSHAT, CDR2 FNYEAQ (reference sequence). CDR3: CASSPRSGQREYNEQFF. The DNA of the CDR3 is TGTGCTAGCAGCCCAAGGTCGGGCCAGAGAGAGTACAATGAGCAGTTCTTC.

This clonotype occurred a few times. The chain uses TRBV24-1 and TRBJ2-1; D might be TRBD1 or TRBD2, each matching 5 bases. Germline V gives CDR1 KGHDR, CDR2 SFDVKD. CDR3 size: 12 residues. The germline V and J ends were trimmed by 6 bases and 7 bases, with 9 bases remaining between them. The CDR3 region is CATSNEGNEQFF. The CDR3, as DNA: TGTGCCACCAGTAATGAGGGGAATGAGCAGTTCTTC.

This clonotype has only one observation. A much larger clone differs from this one at a single base, so this may be a read error. The V call is TRBV7-9, the J call TRBJ2-1, with D hard to call. Per germline, CDR1 SEHNR and CDR2 FQNEAQ (reference sequence). The CDR3 runs to 15 residues. The CDR3 region is CAGSLSASSYNEQFF. CDR3 DNA: TGTGCCGGCAGCTTATCGGCTAGCTCCTACAATGAGCAGTTCTTC.

V usage is TRBV5-4 and J usage is TRBJ1-5; D is perhaps TRBD1 (6 bases). The better agreement between TRBJ2-3 and the DNA end casts doubt on the J call. This CDR3 is built from 15 residues. Germline CDR1 is SGHNT and CDR2 is YYREEE (reference sequence). As DNA, the CDR3 is TGTGCCAGCAGCTTGGGTGTAGGGGGAGATCAGCCCCAGTATTTT. It is translated as CASSLGVGGDQPQYF.

The V gene is TRBV27, the J gene TRBJ2-2; no reliable D call. Germline lookup yields CDR1 MNHEY and CDR2 SMNVEV (reference sequence). The CDR3 extends over 15 amino acids. Deletions cut 2 bases from V and 5 bases from J, with 12 bases between. CDR3 loop: CASSLNAARTGELFF. The CDR3 nucleotides read TGTGCCAGCAGTTTAAACGCTGCGAGGACCGGGGAGCTGTTTTTT.

Only a few counts were recorded for this clonotype. This chain links TRBV6-1 with TRBJ2-7; no reliable D call. The CDR3 totals 15 residues. Trimming pared 0 bases from V and 2 bases from J, leaving 11 bases between. Germline CDR1 reads MNHNS; CDR2 reads SASEGT. The CDR3 spells CASSEAHADTYEQYF. CDR3 nucleotide sequence: TGTGCCAGCAGTGAAGCGCACGCAGACACCTACGAGCAGTACTTC.

Ten or more counts support this clonotype. The chain carries TRBV2 and TRBJ1-1, with 7 bases matching TRBD1. V lost 9 bases, J lost 8 bases, and 24 bases stayed unmatched. The CDR3 has 17 residues. The germline V gene has CDR1 SNHLY and CDR2 FYNNEI. DNA for the CDR3: TGTGCCAGAGACGACGATTGGACAGGAGGTAGGATGACAGAAGCTTTCTTT. Translated: CARDDDWTGGRMTEAFF.

This clonotype was recorded at least ten times. The rearrangement uses TRBV7-6 and TRBJ2-5; D is perhaps TRBD1 or TRBD2 (6 bases each). V lost 7 bases and J 4 bases, leaving 16 bases between the germline ends. The CDR3 is 14 residues long. CDR1 and CDR2 (germline): SGHVS, FNYEAQ. The DNA of the CDR3 is TGTGCCAGCACCTCTAGGGGGGAAGGAGAGACCCAGTACTTC. Protein: CASTSRGEGETQYF.

This clonotype has more than one count but fewer than ten. The chain links TRBV7-6 to TRBJ2-3; D gene ambiguous. The CDR3 totals 16 residues. V was cut by 5 bases and J by 1 base, with 16 bases left in between. Germline lookup yields CDR1 SGHVS and CDR2 FNYEAQ. CDR3 protein: CASSQRTGEGTDTQYF. CDR3 bases: TGTGCCAGCAGCCAACGGACCGGCGAAGGCACAGATACGCAGTATTTT.

The rearrangement uses TRBV28 and TRBJ2-5; D gene unclear. With 5 bases removed from V and 5 bases from J, the gap between germline ends came to 12 bases. Germline assignment: CDR1 MDHEN and CDR2 SYDVKM. The CDR3 sequence is 13 residues long. This chain's CDR3 is CASSTPGPETQYF. The CDR3 DNA follows: TGTGCCAGCAGTACCCCTGGTCCGGAGACCCAGTACTTC.

The gene calls are TRBV7-9 and TRBJ2-1; possibly TRBD1 or TRBD2 for D (5 bases each). This CDR3 contains 18 residues. V was pared by 6 bases and J by 5 bases, with 26 bases between. Germline loops: CDR1 SEHNR, CDR2 FQNEAQ (reference sequence). DNA for the CDR3: TGTGCCAGCAGGCTACTACGGGATGTCTGGCTAGGGGACAATGAGCAGTTCTTC. Translation gives CASRLLRDVWLGDNEQFF.

This clonotype came up many times. The rearrangement joins TRBV7-9 to TRBJ2-3, with TRBD2 matching 9 bases. The CDR3 contains 17 residues. V shed 0 bases, J shed 2 bases, and the junction held 6 bases outside the gene matches. CDR1 is SEHNR, CDR2 FQNEAQ, per germline (reference sequence). The CDR3 region has the DNA TGTGCCAGCAGCTTAGCGTCCGCGGGGGGGACCACAGATACGCAGTATTTT. Translating it yields CASSLASAGGTTDTQYF.

This clonotype was counted many times. The CDR3 is CASSLVASAQETQYF. In DNA form, the CDR3 reads TGTGCCAGCAGCTTAGTAGCCAGTGCCCAAGAGACCCAGTACTTC. The chain recombines TRBV7-6 with TRBJ2-5; D remains unclear. Trimming took 1 base from V and 1 from J, leaving 10 bases between them. The germline CDR1 and CDR2 sequences are SGHVS and FNYEAQ. The CDR3 consists of 15 residues.

This clonotype is a singleton in its sample. The J gene is TRBJ2-7, the V gene TRBV4-2; the D gene is possibly TRBD2 (6 bases). Germline CDR1 reads LGHNA; CDR2 reads YNFKEQ. V was pared by 0 bases and J by 1 base, with 13 bases between. The CDR3 is made up of 16 amino acids. Here the CDR3 DNA reads TGTGCCAGCAGCCAAGAGGGGGGAGCTGGATCCTACGAGCAGTACTTC. This gives the protein CASSQEGGAGSYEQYF.

This clonotype was recorded a few times. The genes are TRBV19 and TRBJ2-3; 12 bases match TRBD1. CDR1 LNHDA and CDR2 SQIVND come from the germline V gene (reference sequence). V lost 4 bases to trimming and J lost 5 bases; unmatched junction nucleotides: 7. This CDR3 contains 16 residues. CDR3 coding DNA: TGTGCCAGTAGTACCCGGGACAGGGGGCTTGGAGATACGCAGTATTTT. Protein: CASSTRDRGLGDTQYF.

This chain uses TRBV12-3 or TRBV12-4 with TRBJ1-5, with D possibly matching TRBD1 (5 bases). Deletions cut 3 bases from V and 5 bases from J, with 14 bases between. The CDR3 runs 15 residues. CDR3 sequence reads: CASSLSGAGDQPQHF. Written as DNA, the CDR3 is TGTGCCAGCAGTTTGTCCGGGGCCGGCGATCAGCCCCAGCATTTT.

The J gene is TRBJ1-1, the V gene TRBV20-1; 10 positions match TRBD1. J was trimmed by 5 bases and V by 0 bases; bases with no gene match: 6. Germline V gives CDR1 DFQATT, CDR2 SNEGSKA (reference sequence). The CDR3 runs to 15 residues. CDR3 DNA: TGCAGTGCTAGAGATCCGGACAGGGGGGAAACTGAAGCTTTCTTT. Residues: CSARDPDRGETEAFF.

V gene TRBV4-1 combines with J gene TRBJ1-6; 8 bases line up with TRBD1. V lost 4 bases to trimming and J lost 8 bases; unmatched junction nucleotides: 13. Germline CDR1 MGHRA, CDR2 YSYEKL. This CDR3 contains 17 residues. CDR3 loop: CASSRLARTGLDSPLHF. The CDR3 region has the DNA TGCGCCAGCAGCCGTCTCGCCCGGACAGGGTTAGATTCACCCCTCCACTTT.

This clonotype has a handful of counts. The V call is TRBV7-9, the J call TRBJ1-2; D may be TRBD1 (5 bases). Trimming removed 1 base at V and 8 bases at J, with 11 bases between. CDR1 and CDR2 (germline): SEHNR, FQNEAQ (reference sequence). The CDR3 extends over 13 amino acids. Here the CDR3 reads CASSLETVRGYTF. The CDR3 DNA is TGTGCCAGCAGCTTAGAGACAGTGCGGGGCTACACCTTC.

This clonotype was found a few times. V gene TRBV28 combines with J gene TRBJ2-1; D gene uncertain. Germline assignment: CDR1 MDHEN and CDR2 SYDVKM. V was trimmed by 1 base and J by 7 bases, leaving 8 bases between them. This CDR3 region has 13 residues. The CDR3 DNA follows: TGTGCCAGCAGTTTATATTATGAGAATGAGCAGTTCTTC. Protein: CASSLYYENEQFF.

The chain employs TRBV27 and TRBJ1-1, with 10 bases identical to TRBD1. Looked up from germline, CDR1 is MNHEY and CDR2 is SMNVEV (reference sequence). The CDR3 has 15 residues. V dropped 3 bases and J dropped 7; count of bases not matched to a gene: 8. The CDR3 DNA is TGTGCCAGCAGTTTGCCGGGACAGGGGAGACTTGAAGCTTTCTTT. Its protein is CASSLPGQGRLEAFF.

The chain links TRBV6-1 to TRBJ2-3; weak D call: TRBD2 (6 bases). The V gene lost 1 base and the J gene lost 6 bases, with 20 bases spanning the gap. CDR3 size: 17 residues. Germline V lookup: CDR1 MNHNS, CDR2 SASEGT. The CDR3 nucleotides read TGTGCCAGCAGTGAAGGGGGCGGGCGGGGCCTCCGGGATACGCAGTATTTT. Translation gives CASSEGGGRGLRDTQYF.

CDR3 sequence reads: CASSKGESPLHF. DNA for the CDR3: TGTGCCAGCAGTAAGGGAGAATCACCCCTCCACTTT. V gene TRBV6-5 combines with J gene TRBJ1-6; D is ambiguous. V dropped 5 bases and J dropped 10 bases, with 9 bases sitting between them. The CDR3 is 12 residues long. CDR1 MNHEY and CDR2 SVGAGI come from the germline V gene.

This clonotype came up a few times. The chain links TRBV7-9 to TRBJ2-1; unclear D gene. The CDR3 extends over 16 amino acids. V was shortened by 6 bases and J by 4 bases, with 19 bases between the two germline ends. CDR1 SEHNR and CDR2 FQNEAQ come from the germline V gene (reference sequence). CDR3 in amino acids: CASSPPRQFEYNEQFF. CDR3 nucleotide sequence: TGTGCCAGCAGTCCTCCCCGACAATTTGAGTACAATGAGCAGTTCTTC.

This clonotype was recorded a few times. J is TRBJ1-2 and V is TRBV10-2, with 7 bases that match TRBD1. The germline V gene has CDR1 WSHSY and CDR2 SAAADI. This CDR3 spans 15 amino acids. The ends lost 7 bases at V and 5 bases at J; junction bases unmatched: 13. The CDR3: CASIEEGAPIYGYTF. DNA of the CDR3: TGCGCCAGCATCGAGGAGGGGGCCCCCATATATGGCTACACCTTC.

This sequence joins TRBV28 and TRBJ1-3; no clear D gene. The CDR3 is made up of 16 amino acids. With 4 bases removed from V and 0 bases from J, the gap between germline ends came to 13 bases. The germline V gene has CDR1 MDHEN and CDR2 SYDVKM. The CDR3, as DNA: TGTGCCAGCAGTTCACCCCGGGGTTTCTCTGGAAACACCATATATTTT. Protein: CASSSPRGFSGNTIYF.

This chain joins TRBV27 and TRBJ2-7; D gene uncertain. CDR3 size: 14 residues. In germline, CDR1 is MNHEY, CDR2 SMNVEV (reference sequence). Deletions cut 4 bases from V and 5 bases from J, with 15 bases between. The CDR3 DNA reads as TGTGCCAGCAGTTATTCGGCCCTCCTGGACGAGCAGTACTTC. This gives the protein CASSYSALLDEQYF.

This clonotype was seen a handful of times. This chain links TRBV6-1 with TRBJ2-7, with 9 bases identical to TRBD1. The CDR3 is made up of 12 amino acids. Losses at the gene ends were 7 bases for V and 3 bases for J; bases not matched to a gene: 1. CDR1 and CDR2 from the germline V gene are MNHNS and SASEGT. The chain's CDR3 is CASKGQGYEQYF. The CDR3, as DNA: TGTGCCAGCAAGGGACAGGGCTACGAGCAGTACTTC.